What follows are 14 T cell receptor beta chains derived from one specimen sequenced in a study of Ad26.COV2.S vaccination and SARS-CoV-2 variants. The protocol was immunoSEQ multiplex PCR, while the TCRdb copy is restricted to in-frame clones and leaves out a portion. The repertoire holds 380,000 or so clones, 70% to 90% seen once, with over 8.5% in the top ten. Treatment denoted: 19 received Ad26.COV2.S at low or high dose, single or two shots; 5 received placebo; per-sample allocation not given. Sampling took place 63 days after the first vaccine or placebo injection. The starting material was peripheral blood, obtained in a trial of Ad26.COV2.S vaccine versus placebo. These receptors were taken from a person between 18 and 65 years old who received the Ad26.COV2.S COVID-19 vaccine or a placebo.

Only a few counts were recorded for this clone. V gene TRBV14 combines with J gene TRBJ1-1, with 8 nucleotides matching TRBD1. Germline values: CDR1 SGHDN, CDR2 FVKESK. The CDR3 has 14 residues. V lost 2 bases and J lost 1; bases outside the gene matches: 0. For the CDR3, the DNA is TGTGCCAGCAGCCAAACAGGGGGGAACACTGAAGCTTTCTTT. It codes for CASSQTGGNTEAFF. Full variable domain (remainder filled in from reference TRBV14 and TRBJ1-1): EAGVTQFPSHSVIEKGQTVTLRCDPISGHDNLYWYRRVMGKEIKFLLHFVKESKQDESGMPNNRFLAERTGGTYSTLKVQPAELEDSGVYFCASSQTGGNTEAFFGQGTRLTVV.

The gene calls are TRBV7-2 and TRBJ2-2; 7 bases are a match to TRBD1. CDR1 and CDR2 from the germline V gene are SGHTA and FQGNSA. The CDR3 totals 15 residues. V trimming: 5 bases; J trimming: 0 bases; junction bases outside the gene matches: 3. CDR3 DNA: TGTGCCAGCAGCCTCGGACAGGCGAACACCGGGGAGCTGTTTTTT. This codes for CASSLGQANTGELFF.

The chain combines TRBV2 with TRBJ2-2; D call uncertain. This CDR3 region has 15 residues. Trimming removed 6 bases at V and 0 bases at J, with 11 bases between. Germline V lookup: CDR1 SNHLY, CDR2 FYNNEI. This CDR3 is CASRVAGSNTGELFF. CDR3 nucleotide sequence: TGTGCCAGCAGGGTGGCAGGTTCGAACACCGGGGAGCTGTTTTTT.

This clone was counted a few times. The chain is built from TRBV2 and TRBJ2-3, with TRBD2 matching 7 bases. The CDR3 has 14 residues. Germline V lookup: CDR1 SNHLY, CDR2 FYNNEI. The junction had 6 bases not matched to a gene; V was cut back by 6 bases and J by 3 bases. CDR3 sequence: CASSFQGGTDTQYF. The CDR3 coding sequence is TGTGCCAGCAGCTTCCAGGGAGGGACAGATACGCAGTATTTT.

The chain recombines TRBV6-2 or TRBV6-3 with TRBJ2-2; TRBD2 aligns across 13 bases. Looked up from germline, CDR1 is MNHEY and CDR2 is SVGEGT. This CDR3 spans 17 amino acids. V trimming: 3 bases; J trimming: 4 bases; junction bases outside the gene matches: 5. DNA of the CDR3: TGTGCCAGCAGTTATACGGGACTAGCGGGGACCACCGGGGAGCTGTTTTTT. The encoded protein is CASSYTGLAGTTGELFF.

The rearrangement joins TRBV24-1 to TRBJ2-2; the match to TRBD2 covers 7 bases. Germline CDR1 is KGHDR and CDR2 is SFDVKD. The CDR3 is made up of 16 amino acids. The trim removed 1 base at V and 5 bases at J, leaving 6 bases unmatched. This CDR3 reads CATSDFEREGTGELFF. The CDR3 DNA is TGTGCCACCAGTGATTTCGAAAGGGAGGGGACCGGGGAGCTGTTTTTT.

The chain carries TRBV6-5 and TRBJ1-6; perhaps TRBD1 as D (6 bases). Trimming cost V 2 bases and J 0 bases, with 8 bases left between them. In germline, CDR1 is MNHEY, CDR2 SVGAGI. CDR3 length: 16 amino acids. The CDR3 nucleotides are TGTGCCAGCAGTTACGACAGGAGCTCCTATAATTCACCCCTCCACTTT. The encoded protein is CASSYDRSSYNSPLHF.

The chain links TRBV14 to TRBJ2-6; D remains unclear. The CDR3 is made up of 16 amino acids. V was pared by 4 bases and J by 0 bases, with 10 bases between. CDR1 and CDR2 from the germline V gene are SGHDN and FVKESK. The CDR3 DNA sequence: TGTGCCAGCAGCCCCGGTCTGAGCTCTGGGGCCAACGTCCTGACTTTC. Its translation: CASSPGLSSGANVLTF. The full variable domain, in which reference TRBV14 and TRBJ2-6 provide the parts outside the CDR3, is EAGVTQFPSHSVIEKGQTVTLRCDPISGHDNLYWYRRVMGKEIKFLLHFVKESKQDESGMPNNRFLAERTGGTYSTLKVQPAELEDSGVYFCASSPGLSSGANVLTFGAGSRLTVL.

Only one count was recorded for this clone. The J gene is TRBJ1-4, the V gene TRBV28; a possible D gene is TRBD1 (6 bases). Germline assignment: CDR1 MDHEN and CDR2 SYDVKM. With 5 bases removed from V and 13 bases from J, the gap between germline ends came to 14 bases. The CDR3 is made up of 12 amino acids. The CDR3 protein is CASSPRGGGLFF. In DNA, the CDR3 is TGTGCCAGCAGTCCCCGTGGGGGCGGACTGTTTTTT.

This clone appeared a single time. CDR3 loop: CASSFTSGPRSETQYF. The DNA for the CDR3 is TGTGCCAGCAGCTTCACTAGCGGCCCCAGGTCAGAGACCCAGTACTTC. The chain links TRBV7-2 to TRBJ2-5; 8 bases align to TRBD2. Germline loops: CDR1 SGHTA, CDR2 FQGNSA. After removal of 3 bases from V and 4 bases from J, the junction contained 10 bases not matched to a gene. The CDR3 runs 16 residues.

This rearrangement joins TRBV28 to TRBJ2-1, with D perhaps matching TRBD1 or TRBD2 (6 bases each). V lost 8 bases and J 1 base, leaving 18 bases between the germline ends. CDR1 MDHEN and CDR2 SYDVKM come from the germline V gene. This CDR3 comprises 16 residues. In DNA form, the CDR3 reads TGTGCCAGCCTACCGGGGGCAGGGCGATCCTACAATGAGCAGTTCTTC. Encoded protein: CASLPGAGRSYNEQFF.

This chain links TRBV7-2 with TRBJ1-1; 8 bases align to TRBD1. The germline V gene has CDR1 SGHTA and CDR2 FQGNSA. CDR3 size: 16 residues. Trimming took 5 bases from V and 0 from J; bases not matched to a gene: 8. The CDR3 sequence is CASSQGAGGMNTEAFF. CDR3 sequence (DNA): TGTGCCAGCAGCCAGGGGGCAGGGGGAATGAACACTGAAGCTTTCTTT.

This clone appeared a few times. The chain carries TRBV7-8 and TRBJ1-5; 8 bases fit TRBD1. This CDR3 has 14 residues. Germline V lookup: CDR1 SGHVS, CDR2 FQNEAQ. The trim removed 5 bases at V and 4 bases at J, leaving 4 bases unmatched. CDR3 sequence (DNA): TGTGCCAGCAGCGCCAACAGGGGGAATCAGCCCCAGCATTTT. This encodes CASSANRGNQPQHF.

The V call is TRBV29-1, the J call TRBJ2-3; 12 bases are shared with TRBD2. Germline trimming cut 4 bases from V and 0 bases from J; bases unmatched to any gene: 5. The CDR3 runs 16 residues. Germline V gives CDR1 SQVTM, CDR2 ANQGSEA. The CDR3 sequence: CSVALAGGTSTDTQYF. The CDR3 DNA is TGCAGCGTTGCTCTAGCGGGGGGGACTAGCACAGATACGCAGTATTTT.